This T cell receptor beta chain was found in a study of cytotoxic CD8 clonotypes in ibrutinib-treated CLL. Study-level information: Among patients, approximately 24 responded partially and 2 completely; some 15 then stayed remitted and around 12 progressed after median around 68 months.

Germline V lookup: CDR1 SNHLY, CDR2 FYNNEI. The CDR3 is 15 residues long. V gave up 0 bases and J gave up 5 bases, with 13 bases separating them. Libraries were prepared by immunoSEQ multiplex PCR; TCRdb keeps only in-frame clonotypes and omits some of them. The sample has 15,000 to 20,000 clones, approximately 71% seen once. Remarks on this clone: Its antigen remains unidentified.

Regarding the study as a whole: Clonality increased at ibrutinib response and stayed stable in sustained remission. At progression, however, it fell back toward baseline.

The V gene is TRBV2, the J gene TRBJ2-5, with a tentative D call TRBD1 (8 bases). The material was PBMCs, obtained before ibrutinib treatment. This receptor was identified in a human donor with chronic lymphocytic leukemia. The CDR3 bases are TGTGCCAGCAGTGAAGCCGGACAGGGAGGGGAGACCCAGTACTTC. Its translation: CASSEAGQGGETQYF.